A selection of T cell receptor beta chains follows, all from one sample in a study of cytomegalovirus exposure and HLA in healthy donors. Only in-frame clones appear in the TCRdb table, and some are missing; sequencing was by immunoSEQ multiplex PCR. The data hold 130,000 to 150,000 clones, with approximately 70% observed a single time. Sequencing was done on a sample of PBMCs. Receptors originate from a human donor in good health. Each CDR3 is given with its conserved first and last residue. Each record gives: V gene, J gene, D gene, clone size, CDR3 protein, CDR3 DNA. A D gene is named only where the DNA matches it firmly. Part of the rows lack a size; the others show once, few, many or a class for expanded clones.

>TRBV9|TRBJ2-5|TRBD2|-
CASSSLGGQETQYF
TGTGCCAGCAGCTCTCTGGGGGGGCAAGAGACCCAGTACTTC
>TRBV7-9|TRBJ2-2|-|-
CASSRLLLPGRGGELFF
TGTGCCAGCAGCCGATTACTGCTACCCGGTCGAGGCGGGGAGCTGTTTTTT
>TRBV19|TRBJ2-7|-|few
CASSQKSRARSYEQYF
TGTGCCAGTAGTCAGAAGAGCAGGGCCCGCTCCTACGAGCAGTACTTC
>TRBV7-9|TRBJ1-1|-|-
CASSRRVLSTEAFF
TGTGCCAGCAGCCGTCGGGTCCTATCCACTGAAGCTTTCTTT
>TRBV6-1|TRBJ1-2|-|-
CASSEAGGVGYTF
TGTGCCAGCAGTGAAGCAGGAGGGGTTGGCTACACCTTC
>TRBV28|TRBJ1-2|-|-
CASRGDGASLGYTF
TGTGCCAGCCGCGGGGACGGGGCAAGTTTAGGCTACACCTTC
>TRBV4-1|TRBJ2-1|TRBD1|-
CASSHPGQKNNEQFF
TGCGCCAGCAGCCACCCGGGACAGAAAAACAATGAGCAGTTCTTC
>TRBV27|TRBJ2-5|TRBD2|-
CASSSGLAGVQETQYF
TGTGCCAGCAGTTCCGGACTAGCGGGGGTCCAAGAGACCCAGTACTTC
>TRBV4-2|TRBJ2-3|TRBD2|-
CASSQDERGESTDTQYF
TGTGCCAGCAGCCAAGATGAACGGGGGGAAAGCACAGATACGCAGTATTTT
>TRBV6-6|TRBJ1-4|TRBD1|-
CASSGPGQGNEKLFF
TGTGCCAGCTCGGGACCGGGACAGGGGAATGAAAAACTGTTTTTT
>TRBV19|TRBJ1-2|-|-
CASRFGGAGYGYTF
TGTGCCAGTAGGTTTGGAGGGGCCGGGTATGGCTACACCTTC
>TRBV5-6|TRBJ1-1|TRBD1|few
CASSLGTGANRAFF
TGTGCCAGCAGCTTGGGGACAGGGGCTAACAGGGCTTTCTTT
>TRBV23-1|TRBJ1-2|-|-
CASSPHLGPYTF
TGCGCCAGCAGCCCCCACCTCGGTCCTTACACCTTC
>TRBV7-9|TRBJ2-7|-|-
CASSDLNIYEQYF
TGTGCCAGCAGCGATCTAAATATCTACGAGCAGTACTTC
>TRBV11-3|TRBJ2-5|-|-
CASSLNPTGRETQYF
TGTGCCAGCAGCTTAAACCCGACAGGGAGGGAGACCCAGTACTTC
>TRBV10-3|TRBJ2-2|TRBD1|-
CATRGQGAPNTGELFF
TGTGCCACCCGGGGACAGGGGGCGCCGAACACCGGGGAGCTGTTTTTT
>TRBV2|TRBJ1-2|-|-
CASTYDSADRYTF
TGTGCCAGCACCTACGACAGTGCGGATCGCTACACCTTC
>TRBV2|TRBJ2-3|TRBD2|-
CASAQPSSGGTDTQYF
TGTGCCAGCGCCCAACCGTCTAGCGGGGGGACAGATACGCAGTATTTT
>TRBV27|TRBJ1-1|-|-
CASSLNGARGVGDEAFF
TGTGCCAGCAGTTTAAACGGCGCGCGGGGGGTGGGAGATGAAGCTTTCTTT
>TRBV27|TRBJ1-1|-|-
CASSLFSLGATEAFF
TGTGCCAGCAGTTTATTTTCCTTGGGGGCCACTGAAGCTTTCTTT
>TRBV4-1|TRBJ2-3|TRBD2|few
CASSQVFPLAGAMYAQYF
TGCGCCAGCAGCCAAGTCTTTCCGCTAGCGGGGGCCATGTATGCGCAGTATTTT
>TRBV27|TRBJ2-7|-|-
CASIRGGEQYF
TGTGCCAGTATAAGAGGAGGGGAGCAGTACTTC
>TRBV27|TRBJ2-2|-|few
CASSFIPSTSGELFF
TGTGCCAGCAGTTTCATCCCATCTACCTCCGGGGAGCTGTTTTTT
>TRBV30|TRBJ2-7|-|-
CAWGGVGIEQYF
TGTGCCTGGGGCGGGGTGGGGATCGAGCAGTACTTC
>TRBV5-1|TRBJ1-3|-|-
CASSLGEAGAGNTIYF
TGCGCCAGCAGCTTGGGGGAAGCCGGGGCTGGAAACACCATATATTTT
>TRBV9|TRBJ2-7|TRBD2|-
CASSPGHGSSGSYEQYF
TGTGCCAGCAGCCCAGGTCACGGGTCTAGCGGGAGTTACGAGCAGTACTTC
>TRBV11-3|TRBJ2-5|TRBD2|-
CASSLSWGTGGQETQYF
TGTGCCAGCAGCTTATCTTGGGGAACGGGAGGGCAGGAGACCCAGTACTTC
>TRBV15|TRBJ1-1|-|-
CATSTDMLEQGEAFF
TGTGCCACCAGCACAGATATGTTGGAACAGGGCGAAGCTTTCTTT
>TRBV10-3|TRBJ2-1|TRBD2|-
CAIRGLAGANEQFF
TGTGCCATCAGGGGACTAGCGGGAGCCAATGAGCAGTTCTTC
>TRBV10-3|TRBJ2-1|TRBD1|-
CAISDPTGGQGIVRRYNEQFF
TGTGCCATCAGTGACCCGACCGGCGGACAGGGTATTGTACGGAGGTACAATGAGCAGTTCTTC
>TRBV25-1|TRBJ2-7|TRBD2|-
CASSDQLAGGYEQYF
TGTGCCAGCAGTGATCAACTAGCGGGGGGCTACGAGCAGTACTTC
>TRBV11-3|TRBJ2-3|TRBD2|-
CASSPAPRGSGRADTQYF
TGTGCCAGCAGCCCGGCCCCTCGGGGTAGCGGGAGAGCAGATACGCAGTATTTT
>TRBV6-5|TRBJ1-4|-|-
CASNGLGVRNEKLFF
TGTGCCAGCAACGGTCTAGGGGTGCGGAATGAAAAACTGTTTTTT
>TRBV4-1|TRBJ1-6|-|-
CASSQPQFGTSGSPLHF
TGCGCCAGCAGCCAGCCTCAGTTCGGGACATCGGGTTCACCCCTCCACTTT
>TRBV29-1|TRBJ2-7|-|-
CSANGQPGGRQYF
TGCAGCGCCAACGGGCAACCTGGCGGGCGGCAGTACTTC
>TRBV7-8|TRBJ1-4|-|-
CASSYTGWGEKLFF
TGTGCCAGCAGCTACACAGGATGGGGTGAAAAACTGTTTTTT
>TRBV11-3|TRBJ2-5|-|-
CASSLGASLQETQYF
TGTGCCAGCAGCTTAGGGGCTAGCTTACAAGAGACCCAGTACTTC
>TRBV7-9|TRBJ2-7|-|-
CASSPEQDLDEQYF
TGTGCCAGCAGCCCAGAACAGGATTTGGACGAGCAGTACTTC
>TRBV10-3|TRBJ1-4|TRBD1|-
CAISELTGVNEKLFF
TGTGCCATCAGTGAGTTAACAGGGGTTAATGAAAAACTGTTTTTT
>TRBV4-1|TRBJ2-2|-|-
CASSQGALTGELFF
TGCGCCAGCAGCCAAGGTGCACTCACCGGGGAGCTGTTTTTT
>TRBV5-1|TRBJ2-5|TRBD2|-
CASSLGGLAGMQETQYF
TGCGCCAGCAGCTTGGGAGGGTTAGCGGGAATGCAAGAGACCCAGTACTTC
>TRBV9|TRBJ1-2|TRBD1|-
CASSTQGQGLVGYTF
TGTGCCAGCAGCACCCAGGGACAGGGCTTAGTCGGCTACACCTTC
>TRBV4-1|TRBJ2-1|TRBD1|few
CASSQEDRANNEQFF
TGCGCCAGCAGCCAAGAGGACAGGGCAAACAATGAGCAGTTCTTC
>TRBV4-1|TRBJ1-1|TRBD1|-
CASSQGDRNTEAFF
TGCGCCAGCAGCCAAGGGGACAGGAACACTGAAGCTTTCTTT
>TRBV6-1|TRBJ2-2|-|-
CASRRAITGELFF
TGTGCCAGCAGGAGGGCTATAACCGGGGAGCTGTTTTTT
>TRBV6-5|TRBJ2-7|TRBD1|-
CASATGGRTYEQYF
TGTGCCAGCGCAACAGGGGGCAGGACCTACGAGCAGTACTTC
>TRBV6-5|TRBJ2-2|-|-
CASSLTTNTGELFF
TGTGCCAGCAGTTTAACAACGAACACCGGGGAGCTGTTTTTT
>TRBV10-2|TRBJ1-3|-|-
CASSATSGNTIYF
TGCGCCAGCAGTGCTACCTCTGGAAACACCATATATTTT
>TRBV15|TRBJ2-5|TRBD2|-
CATSRDFGSGVETQYF
TGTGCCACCAGCAGAGATTTTGGTAGCGGGGTTGAGACCCAGTACTTC
>TRBV27|TRBJ2-2|TRBD1|-
CASSLQSRDRAAITGELFF
TGTGCCAGCAGTCTGCAATCGCGGGACAGGGCGGCTATTACCGGGGAGCTGTTTTTT